The 14 T cell receptor beta chains in this list originate from one sample, sequenced in a study of T cell responses to AZD1222 COVID-19 vaccine. The protocol was immunoSEQ multiplex PCR, while the TCRdb copy is restricted to in-frame clones and leaves out a portion. The sample records about 150,000 clones, approximately 90% being singletons. The sequenced sample was peripheral blood, obtained on day 0 of AZD1222 vaccination. These receptor sequences come from an adult in good health.

The chain is built from TRBV24-1 and TRBJ1-2, with 9 bases that match TRBD1. This CDR3 has 15 residues. V was clipped by 9 bases and J by 3 bases; unmatched bases: 10. Germline values: CDR1 KGHDR, CDR2 SFDVKD. In nucleotides, the CDR3 is TGTGCCACCGCGGGCGGACAGGGGCATCACTATGGCTACACCTTC. Translation: CATAGGQGHHYGYTF.

V and J are TRBV6-1 and TRBJ2-7; TRBD1 agrees at 10 bases. Trimming at V came to 1 base and at J to 5 bases, leaving 8 bases not matched to a gene. Germline CDR1 is MNHNS and CDR2 is SASEGT. CDR3 length equals 16 residues. The CDR3 reads CASSEVPGQGRNEQYF. In DNA form, the CDR3 reads TGTGCCAGCAGTGAAGTTCCGGGACAGGGGAGGAACGAGCAGTACTTC.

The V gene is TRBV24-1, the J gene TRBJ1-1; no clear D gene. Germline CDR1 reads KGHDR; CDR2 reads SFDVKD. The CDR3 covers 12 residues. Trimming shortened V by 5 bases and J by 5 bases, and 8 bases separated the two germline ends. CDR3 bases: TGTGCCACCAGTGCTCGGGGAACTGAAGCTTTCTTT. Translation: CATSARGTEAFF.

This chain links TRBV10-3 with TRBJ1-5; D not resolved. V lost 0 bases, J lost 2 bases, and 8 bases lay in between. The CDR3 has 15 amino acids. The germline V gene has CDR1 ENHRY and CDR2 SYGVKD. CDR3 in amino acids: CAISESTGRNQPQHF. In DNA form, the CDR3 reads TGTGCCATCAGTGAGTCGACTGGTCGCAATCAGCCCCAGCATTTT.

The J gene is TRBJ1-1, the V gene TRBV5-4; D gene ambiguous. In germline, CDR1 is SGHNT, CDR2 YYREEE (reference sequence). There are 14 residues in the CDR3. V was pared by 5 bases and J by 1 base, with 12 bases between. The CDR3 sequence: CASRQGPTNTEAFF. In nucleotides, the CDR3 is TGTGCCAGCAGGCAAGGACCCACGAACACTGAAGCTTTCTTT.

The chain links TRBV11-2 to TRBJ2-6; 7 nucleotides agree with TRBD1. Germline CDR1 reads SGHAT; CDR2 reads FQNNGV. V was pared by 5 bases and J by 0 bases, with 13 bases of the junction left unmatched. The CDR3 is made up of 19 amino acids. In DNA, the CDR3 is TGTGCCAGCAGCGTGACCGGGACAGAGCCGCACTCTGGGGCCAACGTCCTGACTTTC. It is translated as CASSVTGTEPHSGANVLTF.

V is TRBV7-8 and J is TRBJ1-5, with D uncertain. The CDR3 runs 17 residues. Germline values: CDR1 SGHVS, CDR2 FQNEAQ. Between the trimmed V and J ends, which lost 5 bases and 2 bases, there was a span of 19 bases. CDR3 in amino acids: CASSVTSTLNGNQPQHF. DNA for the CDR3: TGTGCCAGCAGCGTGACGTCCACTCTTAACGGCAATCAGCCCCAGCATTTT.

This chain connects TRBV6-6 to TRBJ2-3, with 7 bases that match TRBD1. This CDR3 comprises 13 residues. V was pared by 10 bases and J by 2 bases, with 6 bases of the junction left unmatched. In germline, CDR1 is MNHNY, CDR2 SVGAGI (reference sequence). CDR3 sequence (DNA): TGTGCCACCAGGGACAGCCCCACAGATACGCAGTATTTT. This translates into CATRDSPTDTQYF.

This clone was seen a single time. The J gene is TRBJ2-7, the V gene TRBV19; the match to TRBD1 covers 8 bases. Germline assignment: CDR1 LNHDA and CDR2 SQIVND (reference sequence). V trimming: 5 bases; J trimming: 4 bases; junction bases outside the gene matches: 10. The CDR3 spans 15 residues. As DNA, the CDR3 is TGTGCCAGTAGTGATCGACAGGGGATGGTATACGAGCAGTACTTC. Translated: CASSDRQGMVYEQYF.

Only one count was recorded for this clone. The CDR3 protein is CASSLRSSSYNEQFF. DNA of the CDR3: TGTGCCAGCAGTTTAAGGTCTAGCAGCTACAATGAGCAGTTCTTC. The chain couples TRBV27 to TRBJ2-1, with a tentative D call TRBD2 (5 bases). Trimming removed 2 bases at V and 3 bases at J, with 11 bases between. Germline CDR1 and CDR2: MNHEY and SMNVEV (reference sequence). This CDR3 has 15 residues.

In its sample, this clone was seen once. The chain recombines TRBV18 with TRBJ2-7; the D gene is possibly TRBD2 (6 bases). CDR3 size: 19 residues. The V end lost 2 bases, the J end lost 6 bases, and 29 bases lay between the germline ends. CDR1 KGHSH and CDR2 LQKENI come from the germline V gene. Here the CDR3 DNA reads TGTGCCAGCTCACCAAGCCTTAGCCGGGGGAATCTCCCCTTTATCGAGCAGTACTTC. Translated: CASSPSLSRGNLPFIEQYF.

The chain combines TRBV28 with TRBJ1-1; weak D call: TRBD1 (6 bases). V was pared by 4 bases and J by 4 bases, with 16 bases between. CDR1 MDHEN and CDR2 SYDVKM come from the germline V gene. CDR3 length equals 15 residues. CDR3 protein: CASSSIQGMSTEAFF. CDR3 in DNA: TGTGCCAGCAGTTCAATACAGGGAATGAGCACTGAAGCTTTCTTT.

This sequence joins TRBV6-4 and TRBJ1-5, with a weak D call TRBD1 (5 bases). CDR1 is MRHNA, CDR2 SNTAGT, per germline. The ends were cut back, 7 bases at V and 15 bases at J, with 16 bases in the middle. The CDR3 has 11 amino acids. CDR3 amino acids: CASTRQLGPHF. As DNA, the CDR3 is TGTGCCAGCACGAGACAGTTGGGACCGCATTTT.

V and J are TRBV11-3 and TRBJ2-7; the D gene is possibly TRBD2 (5 bases). V dropped 0 bases and J dropped 5 bases, with 14 bases sitting between them. The CDR3 totals 15 residues. Germline CDR1 and CDR2: SGHNT and YENEEA. The DNA for the CDR3 is TGTGCCAGCAGCTTAGATTCCCTCCCGGGGAACGAGCAGTACTTC. It codes for CASSLDSLPGNEQYF. Looking up the rest from reference TRBV11-3 and TRBJ2-7 gives the full variable domain: EAGVVQSPRYKIIEKKQPVAFWCNPISGHNTLYWYLQNLGQGPELLIRYENEEAVDDSQLPKDRFSAERLKGVDSTLKIQPAELGDSAVYLCASSLDSLPGNEQYFGPGTRLTVT.